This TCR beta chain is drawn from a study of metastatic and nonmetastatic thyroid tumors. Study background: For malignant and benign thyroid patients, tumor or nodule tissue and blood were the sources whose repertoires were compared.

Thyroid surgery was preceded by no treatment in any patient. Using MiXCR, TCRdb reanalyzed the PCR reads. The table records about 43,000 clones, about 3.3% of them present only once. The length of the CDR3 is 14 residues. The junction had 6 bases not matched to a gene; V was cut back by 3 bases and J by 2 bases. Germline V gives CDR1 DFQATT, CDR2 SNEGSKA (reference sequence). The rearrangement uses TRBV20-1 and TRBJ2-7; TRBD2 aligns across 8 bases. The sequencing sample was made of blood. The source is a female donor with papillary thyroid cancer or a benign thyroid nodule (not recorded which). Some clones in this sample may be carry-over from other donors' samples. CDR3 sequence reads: CSARAGGAPYEQYF. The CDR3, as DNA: TGCAGTGCTAGGGCGGGAGGCGCCCCCTACGAGCAGTACTTC.